This T cell receptor (beta chain) emerged from a study of cytomegalovirus exposure and HLA in healthy donors. Overall study context: The 110 or so validation repertoires used a platform that matched the one used for the approximately 670 first-cohort repertoires, as a later analysis reported.

Clones were sequenced by immunoSEQ multiplex PCR, and TCRdb holds only the in-frame ones, with some missing. The sample shows about 150,000 clones, about 94% of them seen only once. Study observations and caveats: According to a later analysis, TCR clusters from the first cohort tended to co-occur in the approximately 130 validation repertoires.

As to this clone: Antigen: not known.

The CDR3 is 18 residues long. The trim removed 7 bases at V and 0 bases at J, leaving 10 bases unmatched. The germline CDR1 and CDR2 sequences are MGHRA and YSYEKL. Separation from the approximately 710-subject first cohort characterized the roughly 120-subject validation cohort, to which the donors belonged. This clonotype originated in a man younger than 35 in good health and CMV-seropositive. The V and J genes are TRBV4-1 and TRBJ2-4; 12 bases fit TRBD2. Sequenced input: PBMCs. CDR3 coding DNA: TGCGCCAGCACCCCAGGACTAGCGGGACCATTAGCCAAAAACATTCAGTACTTC. This encodes CASTPGLAGPLAKNIQYF.